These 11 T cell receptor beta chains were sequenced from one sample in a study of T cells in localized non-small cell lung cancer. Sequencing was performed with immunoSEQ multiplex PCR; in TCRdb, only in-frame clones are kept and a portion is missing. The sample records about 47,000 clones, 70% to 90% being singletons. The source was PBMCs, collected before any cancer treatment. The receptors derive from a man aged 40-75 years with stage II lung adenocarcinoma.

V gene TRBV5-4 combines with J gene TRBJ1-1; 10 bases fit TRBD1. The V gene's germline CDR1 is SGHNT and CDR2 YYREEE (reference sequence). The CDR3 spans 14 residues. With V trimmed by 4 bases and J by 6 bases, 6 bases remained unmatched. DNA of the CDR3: TGTGCCAGCAGCCCGGGACAGGGGAGGGCTGAAGCTTTCTTT. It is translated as CASSPGQGRAEAFF.

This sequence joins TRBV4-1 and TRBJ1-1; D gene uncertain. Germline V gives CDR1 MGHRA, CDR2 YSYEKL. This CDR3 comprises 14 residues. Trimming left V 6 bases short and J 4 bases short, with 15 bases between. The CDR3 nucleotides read TGCGCCAGCAGTCCCTTAAGTGGTTCCACTGAAGCTTTCTTT. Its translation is CASSPLSGSTEAFF.

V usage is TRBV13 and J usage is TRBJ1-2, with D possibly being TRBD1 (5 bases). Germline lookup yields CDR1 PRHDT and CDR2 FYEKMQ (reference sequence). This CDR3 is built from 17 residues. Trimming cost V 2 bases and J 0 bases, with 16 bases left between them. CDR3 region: CASSLQGRALANYGYTF. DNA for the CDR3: TGTGCCAGCAGCTTACAGGGACGGGCTTTAGCTAACTATGGCTACACCTTC.

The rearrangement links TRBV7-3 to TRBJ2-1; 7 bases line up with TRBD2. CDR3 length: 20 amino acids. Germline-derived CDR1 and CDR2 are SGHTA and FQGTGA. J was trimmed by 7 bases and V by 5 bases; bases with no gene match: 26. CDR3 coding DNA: TGTGCCAGCAGCCCCAGGGCCCCAGGGAGGGATCGGGAGTGGCTAAATGAGCAGTTCTTC. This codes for CASSPRAPGRDREWLNEQFF.

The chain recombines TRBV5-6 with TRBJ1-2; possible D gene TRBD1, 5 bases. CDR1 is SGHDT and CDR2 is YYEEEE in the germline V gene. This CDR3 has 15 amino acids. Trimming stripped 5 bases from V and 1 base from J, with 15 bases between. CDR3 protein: CASRSRAELNYGYTF. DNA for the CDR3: TGTGCCAGCAGATCCAGGGCAGAGCTTAACTATGGCTACACCTTC.

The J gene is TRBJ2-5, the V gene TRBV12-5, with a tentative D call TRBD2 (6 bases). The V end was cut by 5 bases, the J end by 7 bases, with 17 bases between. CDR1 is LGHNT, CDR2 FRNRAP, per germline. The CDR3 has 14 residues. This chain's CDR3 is CASGPPTVGGTQYF. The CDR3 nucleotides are TGTGCTAGTGGTCCGCCGACGGTCGGGGGGACCCAGTACTTC.

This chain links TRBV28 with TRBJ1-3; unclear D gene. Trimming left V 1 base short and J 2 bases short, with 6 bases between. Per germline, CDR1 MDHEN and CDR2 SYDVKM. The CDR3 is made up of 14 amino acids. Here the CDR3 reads CASSLSGAGNTIYF. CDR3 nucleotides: TGTGCCAGCAGTTTATCAGGTGCTGGAAACACCATATATTTT.

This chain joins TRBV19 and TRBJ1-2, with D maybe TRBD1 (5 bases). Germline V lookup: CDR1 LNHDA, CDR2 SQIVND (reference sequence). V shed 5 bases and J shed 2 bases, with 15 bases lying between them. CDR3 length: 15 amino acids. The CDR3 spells CASSPQGSLNYGYTF. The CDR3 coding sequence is TGTGCCAGTAGTCCCCAGGGTTCCCTCAACTATGGCTACACCTTC.

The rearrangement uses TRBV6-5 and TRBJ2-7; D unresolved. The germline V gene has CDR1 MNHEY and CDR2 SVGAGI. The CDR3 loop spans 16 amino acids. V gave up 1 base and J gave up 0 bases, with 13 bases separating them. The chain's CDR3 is CASSYCRMEDSYEQYV. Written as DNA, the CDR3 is TGTGCCAGCAGTTACTGCCGGATGGAAGACTCCTACGAGCAGTACGTC.

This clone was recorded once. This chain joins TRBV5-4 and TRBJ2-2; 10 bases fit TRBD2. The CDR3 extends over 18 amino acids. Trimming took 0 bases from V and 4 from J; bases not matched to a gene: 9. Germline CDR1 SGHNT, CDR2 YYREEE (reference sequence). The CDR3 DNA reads TGTGCCAGCAGCTTGGGCATTCTAGCGGGGGCCCTCACCGGGGAGCTGTTTTTT. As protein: CASSLGILAGALTGELFF. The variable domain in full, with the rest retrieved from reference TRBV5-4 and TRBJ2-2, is ETGVTQSPTHLIKTRGQQVTLRCSSQSGHNTVSWYQQALGQGPQFIFQYYREEENGRGNFPPRFSGLQFPNYSSELNVNALELDDSALYLCASSLGILAGALTGELFFGEGSRLTVL.

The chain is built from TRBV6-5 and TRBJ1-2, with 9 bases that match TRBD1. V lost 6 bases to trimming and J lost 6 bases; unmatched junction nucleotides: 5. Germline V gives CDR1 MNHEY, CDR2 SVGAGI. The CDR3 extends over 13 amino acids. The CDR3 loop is CASRRTGEDGYTF. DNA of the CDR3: TGTGCCAGCAGACGGACAGGGGAGGATGGCTACACCTTC.